The rows below give T cell receptor beta chains drawn from one sample of a study of blood T cell repertoires in COVID-19. Assay: immunoSEQ multiplex PCR; the TCRdb copy retains only in-frame clones and omits some. The data contain approximately 60,000 clones, less than 80% of them singletons. Specimen: peripheral blood. Receptors originate from a man aged 55 to 70 with acute or convalescent COVID-19. The CDR3 runs from the conserved cysteine through the conserved F or W. The D gene is left open where the match is weak. The size entry is marked missing in some rows and otherwise reads once, few, many or a size class.

D gene,V gene,CDR3 length,J gene,clone size,CDR3 protein,CDR3 DNA
NA,TRBV21-1,15,TRBJ1-2,few,CASSPRTDGFYGYTF,TGTGCCAGCAGCCCACGGACAGACGGCTTCTATGGCTACACCTTC
TRBD2,TRBV3-1/TRBV3-2,16,TRBJ2-7,NA,CASSRTSARSSYEQYF,TGTGCCAGCAGCCGGACTAGCGCCCGATCCTCCTACGAGCAGTACTTC
NA,TRBV6-5,11,TRBJ2-7,NA,CASSFGYEQYF,TGTGCCAGCAGCTTCGGTTACGAGCAGTACTTC
NA,TRBV18,15,TRBJ2-3,once,CASSPPVGAGDTQYF,TGTGCCAGCTCACCACCGGTGGGGGCGGGAGATACGCAGTATTTT
NA,TRBV20-1,15,TRBJ2-7,NA,CSASVPLASSYEQYF,TGCAGTGCTAGTGTGCCCCTAGCGAGCTCCTACGAGCAGTACTTC
NA,TRBV29-1,17,TRBJ1-2,NA,CSVEEDSVRLLDDGYTF,TGCAGCGTTGAAGAGGACAGCGTGAGATTACTGGACGATGGCTACACCTTC
TRBD2,TRBV6-5,13,TRBJ2-7,NA,CASSYGTSAEQYF,TGTGCCAGCAGTTACGGGACTAGCGCGGAACAGTACTTC
NA,TRBV30,15,TRBJ1-5,NA,CAWTPSGGVNQPQHF,TGTGCCTGGACCCCTAGTGGGGGGGTCAATCAGCCCCAGCATTTT
NA,TRBV19,11,TRBJ1-1,NA,CASSANREAFF,TGTGCCAGTAGTGCTAACAGAGAAGCTTTCTTT
NA,TRBV10-3,15,TRBJ2-5,NA,CAISERDINQETQYF,TGTGCCATCAGTGAGCGGGACATAAACCAAGAGACCCAGTACTTC
NA,TRBV5-6,14,TRBJ1-1,once,CASSWETRNTEAFF,TGTGCCAGCAGCTGGGAAACTAGGAACACTGAAGCTTTCTTT
TRBD1,TRBV7-9,15,TRBJ2-7,once,CASSFSPGQVYEQYF,TGTGCCAGCAGCTTCTCTCCGGGACAGGTCTACGAGCAGTACTTC
TRBD1,TRBV5-1,14,TRBJ2-5,NA,CASSTGTVQETQYF,TGCGCCAGCAGCACCGGGACAGTCCAAGAGACCCAGTACTTC
TRBD1,TRBV19,14,TRBJ1-5,once,CASSEGQGRQPQHF,TGTGCCAGTAGTGAAGGACAGGGTCGTCAGCCCCAGCATTTT
TRBD1,TRBV7-2,13,TRBJ2-5,NA,CASSIRGPETQYF,TGTGCCAGCAGCATCAGGGGGCCAGAGACCCAGTACTTC
TRBD1,TRBV2,16,TRBJ2-7,NA,CASKIQGQATSYEQYF,TGTGCCAGCAAGATTCAGGGACAGGCAACTTCCTACGAGCAGTACTTC
TRBD2,TRBV19,15,TRBJ2-5,once,CASSPGTTTRETQYF,TGTGCCAGTAGCCCCGGGACTACCACAAGGGAGACCCAGTACTTC
NA,TRBV3-1/TRBV3-2,14,TRBJ1-3,NA,CASSHPTAGNTIYF,TGTGCCAGCAGCCACCCCACAGCTGGAAACACCATATATTTT
NA,TRBV30,14,TRBJ2-7,few,CAWSLGASSYEQYF,TGTGCCTGGAGTCTGGGCGCTTCAAGCTACGAGCAGTACTTC
TRBD1,TRBV11-2,14,TRBJ2-7,NA,CASSAGTGWHEQYF,TGTGCCAGCAGCGCCGGGACAGGGTGGCACGAGCAGTACTTC
TRBD1,TRBV5-1,13,TRBJ1-4,NA,CASAGTGREKLFF,TGCGCCAGCGCCGGGACAGGGAGAGAAAAACTGTTTTTT
NA,TRBV5-4,15,TRBJ1-1,NA,CASSLGRGSDTEAFF,TGTGCCAGCAGCTTGGGCCGGGGGTCGGACACTGAAGCTTTCTTT
NA,TRBV2,13,TRBJ1-1,NA,CASSDYRLTEAFF,TGTGCCAGCAGTGACTACAGGCTGACTGAAGCTTTCTTT
NA,TRBV7-3,12,TRBJ2-1,NA,CASSLSDGEQFF,TGTGCCAGCAGCTTAAGCGATGGTGAGCAGTTCTTC
TRBD2,TRBV2,12,TRBJ2-7,NA,CASRGGSDEQYF,TGTGCCAGCAGGGGAGGGAGCGACGAGCAGTACTTC
NA,TRBV5-4,14,TRBJ2-2,NA,CASSGAEYTGELFF,TGTGCCAGCAGCGGAGCAGAGTACACCGGGGAGCTGTTTTTT
TRBD1,TRBV7-6,13,TRBJ1-2,few,CASSQGQSYGYTF,TGTGCCAGCAGCCAGGGACAGAGCTATGGCTACACCTTC
NA,TRBV7-8,15,TRBJ2-2,NA,CASSLVAGPTGELFF,TGTGCCAGCAGCTTAGTGGCAGGGCCCACCGGGGAGCTGTTTTTT
NA,TRBV5-4,14,TRBJ2-1,NA,CASSGDTPYNEQFF,TGTGCCAGCAGCGGGGACACCCCCTACAATGAGCAGTTCTTC